This T cell receptor beta chain was sequenced during a study of regulatory T cells in long-lasting Graves disease. Arm-PCR with iRepertoire HTBI primers amplified the CDR3 regions for these TCR beta libraries. TCRdb independently ran MiXCR on the multiplex PCR reads; one entry per CDR3 protein. The repertoire holds around 400,000 distinct CDR3 sequences, with around 20% as singletons. The V end was cut by 3 bases, the J end by 4 bases, with 6 bases between. This CDR3 has 12 residues. Time point specified: persistent/refractory GD, antithyroid drugs over 5 years with positive TRAb. From RNA extracted from PBMCs, the TCR library was made. The peripheral blood volume drawn was approximately 9 milliliters, and it was collected into EDTA tubes. Points on this clonotype: The antigen is not known.

Study conclusions and caveats: Patients with persistent Graves' had lower TCR diversity than newly diagnosed patients. It was in persistent disease that TRBV28, TRBJ1-2 and TRBJ2-5 were favored.

The sequence derives from a female donor with Graves disease. The chain is built from TRBV12-3 or TRBV12-4 and TRBJ1-1; D call uncertain. Material: peripheral blood mononuclear cells (PBMCs), obtained when the disease was refractory, from a patient treated with antithyroid drugs. CDR3 nucleotides: TGTGCCAGCAGTTTTATGGCCACTGAAGCTTTCTTT. As protein: CASSFMATEAFF.